Below are 6 T cell receptor beta chains sequenced from a single sample in a study of T cells after posttransplantation cyclophosphamide. Only in-frame clones appear in the TCRdb table, and some are missing; sequencing was by immunoSEQ multiplex PCR. The data show about 52,000 clones, with approximately 94% seen just once and 2.9% held by the top ten. Specimen: PBMCs. Receptors were obtained from a woman in her twenties or thirties in good health and a related stem cell transplant donor.

The chain uses TRBV6-4 and TRBJ2-7; 8 bases line up with TRBD1. The CDR3 spans 14 residues. The V segment lost 6 bases and the J segment 0 bases; nucleotides outside the gene matches: 4. Germline values: CDR1 MRHNA, CDR2 SNTAGT. This CDR3 is CASRGQGSSYEQYF. CDR3 nucleotide sequence: TGTGCCAGCAGAGGACAGGGCTCCTCCTACGAGCAGTACTTC.

The chain is built from TRBV29-1 and TRBJ2-3, with 8 bases fitting TRBD1. This CDR3 spans 13 amino acids. Looked up from germline, CDR1 is SQVTM and CDR2 is ANQGSEA. V shed 7 bases and J 8 bases; nucleotides not matched to a gene: 11. CDR3 DNA sequence: TGCAGCGCCCAGGACAGGGCAGTCGGTACGCAGTATTTT. Amino acid sequence: CSAQDRAVGTQYF.

The CDR3, as DNA: TGTGCCAGCAGCTTAGCGGGGGGGCAGGATGAGCAGTTCTTC. Translating it yields CASSLAGGQDEQFF. The rearrangement joins TRBV11-3 to TRBJ2-1; TRBD2 aligns across 8 bases. This CDR3 is built from 14 residues. V lost 1 base, J lost 8 bases, and 4 bases stayed unmatched. Germline CDR1 and CDR2: SGHNT and YENEEA.

This chain links TRBV5-1 with TRBJ2-3, with 9 nucleotides matching TRBD1. CDR1 is SGHRS and CDR2 is YFSETQ in the germline V gene. The length of the CDR3 is 17 residues. V dropped 3 bases and J dropped 1; count of bases not matched to a gene: 9. CDR3 in DNA: TGCGCCAGCAGCTCGGGAGAGTGGGACAGGGGCACAGATACGCAGTATTTT. As protein: CASSSGEWDRGTDTQYF.

The CDR3 nucleotides read TGTGCCAGCACCCCCTTTCCGGACTATGGCTACACCTTC. The encoded protein is CASTPFPDYGYTF. The chain has TRBV6-6 and TRBJ1-2; D not certain. V lost 7 bases, J lost 3 bases, and 12 bases lay in between. Germline-derived CDR1 and CDR2 are MNHNY and SVGAGI (reference sequence). The CDR3 is made up of 13 amino acids.

This sequence joins TRBV4-2 and TRBJ1-3; weak D call: TRBD1 (5 bases). CDR3 length: 16 residues. Trimming removed 4 bases at V and 0 bases at J, with 13 bases between. CDR1 and CDR2 (germline): LGHNA, YNFKEQ. CDR3: CASSLGAGPSGNTIYF. In DNA form, the CDR3 reads TGTGCCAGCAGCCTAGGGGCTGGTCCCTCTGGAAACACCATATATTTT.